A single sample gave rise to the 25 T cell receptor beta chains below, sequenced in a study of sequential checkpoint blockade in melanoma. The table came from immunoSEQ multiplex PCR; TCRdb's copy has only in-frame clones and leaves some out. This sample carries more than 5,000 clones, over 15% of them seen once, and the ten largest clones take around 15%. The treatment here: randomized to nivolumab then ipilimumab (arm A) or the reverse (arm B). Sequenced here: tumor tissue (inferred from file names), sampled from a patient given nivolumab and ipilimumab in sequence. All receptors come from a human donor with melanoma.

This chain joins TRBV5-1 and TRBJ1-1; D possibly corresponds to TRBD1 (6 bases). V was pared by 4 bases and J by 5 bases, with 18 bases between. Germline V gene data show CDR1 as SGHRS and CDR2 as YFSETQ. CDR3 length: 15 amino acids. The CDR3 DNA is TGCGCCAGCAGCCCGGAAGGGGGTATGGTGACTGAAGCTTTCTTT. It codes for CASSPEGGMVTEAFF.

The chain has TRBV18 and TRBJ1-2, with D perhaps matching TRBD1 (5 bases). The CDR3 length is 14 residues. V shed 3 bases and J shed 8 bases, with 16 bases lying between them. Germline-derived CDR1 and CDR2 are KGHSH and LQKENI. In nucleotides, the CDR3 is TGTGCCAGCTCACCTCCTCCGGGGGGTTTGGGCTACACCTTC. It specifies CASSPPPGGLGYTF.

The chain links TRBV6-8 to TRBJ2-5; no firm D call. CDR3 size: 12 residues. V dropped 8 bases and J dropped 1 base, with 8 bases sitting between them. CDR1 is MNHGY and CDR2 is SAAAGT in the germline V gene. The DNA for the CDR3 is TGTGCCAGCTCCCTCTCCCAAGAGACCCAGTACTTC. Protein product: CASSLSQETQYF.

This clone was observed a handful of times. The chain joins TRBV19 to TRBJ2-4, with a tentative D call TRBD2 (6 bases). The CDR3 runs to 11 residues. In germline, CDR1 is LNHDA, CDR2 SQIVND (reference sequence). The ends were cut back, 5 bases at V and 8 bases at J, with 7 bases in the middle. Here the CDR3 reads CASSSGDIQYF. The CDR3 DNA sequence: TGTGCCAGTAGTTCGGGGGACATTCAGTACTTC.

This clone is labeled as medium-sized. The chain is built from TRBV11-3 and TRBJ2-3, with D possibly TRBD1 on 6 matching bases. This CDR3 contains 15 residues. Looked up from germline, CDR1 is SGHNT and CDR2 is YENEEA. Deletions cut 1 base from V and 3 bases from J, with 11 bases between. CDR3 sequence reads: CASSLGQATTDTQYF. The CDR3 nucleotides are TGTGCCAGCAGCTTAGGACAGGCTACTACAGATACGCAGTATTTT.

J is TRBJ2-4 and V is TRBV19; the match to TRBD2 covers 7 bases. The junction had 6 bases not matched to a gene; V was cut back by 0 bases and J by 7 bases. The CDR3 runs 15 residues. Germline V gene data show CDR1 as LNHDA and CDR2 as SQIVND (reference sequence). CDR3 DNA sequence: TGTGCCAGTAGTATAGATAAAGGGACTACGAACATTCAGTACTTC. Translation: CASSIDKGTTNIQYF.

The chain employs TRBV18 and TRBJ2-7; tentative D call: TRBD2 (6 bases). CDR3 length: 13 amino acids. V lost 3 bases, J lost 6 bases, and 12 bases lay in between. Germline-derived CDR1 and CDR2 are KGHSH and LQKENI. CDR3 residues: CASSPPQEGEQYF. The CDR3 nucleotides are TGTGCCAGCTCACCCCCCCAGGAGGGCGAGCAGTACTTC. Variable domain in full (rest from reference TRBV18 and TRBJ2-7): NAGVMQNPRHLVRRRGQEARLRCSPMKGHSHVYWYRQLPEEGLKFMVYLQKENIIDESGMPKERFSAEFPKEGPSILRIQQVVRGDSAAYFCASSPPQEGEQYFGPGTRLTVT.

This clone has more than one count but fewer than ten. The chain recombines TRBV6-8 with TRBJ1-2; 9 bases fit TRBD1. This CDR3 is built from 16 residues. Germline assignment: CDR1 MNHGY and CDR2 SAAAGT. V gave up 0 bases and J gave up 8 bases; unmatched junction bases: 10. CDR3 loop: CASSYSGTGTGIGYTF. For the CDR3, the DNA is TGTGCCAGCAGTTACTCGGGGACCGGGACAGGGATCGGCTACACCTTC.

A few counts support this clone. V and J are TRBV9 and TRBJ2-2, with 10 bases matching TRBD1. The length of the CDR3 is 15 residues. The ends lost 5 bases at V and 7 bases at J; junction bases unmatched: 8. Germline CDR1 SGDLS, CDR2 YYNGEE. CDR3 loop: CASSHRTGGVGELFF. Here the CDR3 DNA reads TGTGCCAGCAGTCACAGGACAGGGGGAGTCGGGGAGCTGTTTTTT.

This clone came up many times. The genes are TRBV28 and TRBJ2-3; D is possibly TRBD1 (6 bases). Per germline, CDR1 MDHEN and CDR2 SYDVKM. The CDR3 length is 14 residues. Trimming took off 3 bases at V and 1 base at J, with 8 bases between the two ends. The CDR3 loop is CASSFNRGTDTQYF. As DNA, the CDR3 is TGTGCCAGCAGTTTTAACAGGGGCACAGATACGCAGTATTTT.

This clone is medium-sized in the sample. CDR3 DNA: TGTGCCAGCAGCTTTGTAGGGGGCGCGGATGAAAAACTGTTTTTT. This gives the protein CASSFVGGADEKLFF. The chain recombines TRBV11-3 with TRBJ1-4; 7 nucleotides agree with TRBD1. Germline V gives CDR1 SGHNT, CDR2 YENEEA. The CDR3 spans 15 residues. V lost 3 bases to trimming and J lost 6 bases; unmatched junction nucleotides: 7.

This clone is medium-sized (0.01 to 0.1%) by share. The CDR3 DNA reads TGTGCCAGCAGCCGACAGCTAGCGGGGGCCCCGAGGAATGAGCAGTTCTTC. Translated: CASSRQLAGAPRNEQFF. V gene TRBV11-3 combines with J gene TRBJ2-1; TRBD2 agrees at 10 bases. The CDR3 covers 17 residues. CDR1 and CDR2 (germline): SGHNT, YENEEA. V was pared by 5 bases and J by 7 bases, with 14 bases of the junction left unmatched.

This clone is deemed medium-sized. CDR3 amino acids: CASSEWEWRTGVTEAFF. CDR3 nucleotides: TGTGCCAGCAGTGAATGGGAATGGCGGACAGGGGTGACTGAAGCTTTCTTT. The chain joins TRBV25-1 to TRBJ1-1, with 9 bases identical to TRBD1. V shed 1 base, J shed 5 bases, and the junction held 11 bases outside the gene matches. Germline V gives CDR1 MGHDK, CDR2 SYGVNS. The CDR3 runs 17 residues.

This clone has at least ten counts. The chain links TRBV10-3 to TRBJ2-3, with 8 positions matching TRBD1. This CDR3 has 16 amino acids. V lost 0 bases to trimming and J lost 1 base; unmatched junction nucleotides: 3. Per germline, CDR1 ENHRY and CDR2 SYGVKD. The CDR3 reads CAISESIQGGTDTQYF. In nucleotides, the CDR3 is TGTGCCATCAGTGAGTCGATACAGGGGGGCACAGATACGCAGTATTTT.

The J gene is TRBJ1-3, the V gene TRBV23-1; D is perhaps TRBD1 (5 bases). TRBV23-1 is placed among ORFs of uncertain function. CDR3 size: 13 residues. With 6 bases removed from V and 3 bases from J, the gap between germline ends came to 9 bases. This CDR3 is CASSQGLGNTIYF. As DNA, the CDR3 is TGCGCCAGCAGCCAGGGTCTTGGAAACACCATATATTTT.

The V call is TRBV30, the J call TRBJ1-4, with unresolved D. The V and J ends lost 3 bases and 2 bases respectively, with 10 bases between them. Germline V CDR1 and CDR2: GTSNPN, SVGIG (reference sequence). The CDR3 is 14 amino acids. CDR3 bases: TGTGCCTGGAGCCTTGTTGGGACTAATGAAAAACTGTTTTTT. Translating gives CAWSLVGTNEKLFF.

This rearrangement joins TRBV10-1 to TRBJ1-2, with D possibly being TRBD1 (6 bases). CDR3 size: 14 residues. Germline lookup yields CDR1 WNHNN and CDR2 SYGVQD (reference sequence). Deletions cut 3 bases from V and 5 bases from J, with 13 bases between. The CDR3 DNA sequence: TGCGCCAGCAGTGAAGCCCCTACAGGGTATGGCTACACCTTC. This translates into CASSEAPTGYGYTF.

This CDR3 reads CASTGGGGLETQYF. The CDR3 DNA reads as TGTGCCTCTACCGGAGGGGGAGGGTTAGAGACCCAGTACTTC. The chain carries TRBV19 and TRBJ2-5; possible D gene TRBD2, 7 bases. The CDR3 sequence is 14 residues long. Germline CDR1 is LNHDA and CDR2 is SQIVND (reference sequence). The V and J ends lost 11 bases and 4 bases respectively, with 20 bases between them.

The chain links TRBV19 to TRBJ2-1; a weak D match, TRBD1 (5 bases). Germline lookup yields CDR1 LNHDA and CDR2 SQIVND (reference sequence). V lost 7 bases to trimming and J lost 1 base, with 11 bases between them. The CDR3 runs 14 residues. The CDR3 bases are TGTGCCAGTAAGGGGCAGGGATCCTACAATGAGCAGTTCTTC. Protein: CASKGQGSYNEQFF.

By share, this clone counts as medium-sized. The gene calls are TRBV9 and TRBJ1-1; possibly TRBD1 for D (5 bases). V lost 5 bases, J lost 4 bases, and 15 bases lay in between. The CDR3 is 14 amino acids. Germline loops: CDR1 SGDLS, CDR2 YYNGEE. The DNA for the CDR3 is TGTGCCAGCAGTGGAGGGACGGACGGCACTGAAGCTTTCTTT. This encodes CASSGGTDGTEAFF.

For the CDR3, the DNA is TGTGCCTGGAGTGTAGAGCAGCATACGCAGTATTTT. Translated, it gives CAWSVEQHTQYF. The J gene is TRBJ2-3, the V gene TRBV30; D not certain. V lost 0 bases to trimming and J lost 7 bases, with 8 bases between them. Germline V gene lookup returns CDR1 GTSNPN and CDR2 SVGIG (reference sequence). The CDR3 is made up of 12 amino acids.

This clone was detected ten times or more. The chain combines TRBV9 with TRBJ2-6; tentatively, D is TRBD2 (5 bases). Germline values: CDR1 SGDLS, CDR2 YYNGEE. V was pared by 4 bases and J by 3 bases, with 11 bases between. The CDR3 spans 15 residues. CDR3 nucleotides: TGTGCCAGCAGCAGCGGAGGCATTGGGGCCAACGTCCTGACTTTC. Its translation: CASSSGGIGANVLTF.

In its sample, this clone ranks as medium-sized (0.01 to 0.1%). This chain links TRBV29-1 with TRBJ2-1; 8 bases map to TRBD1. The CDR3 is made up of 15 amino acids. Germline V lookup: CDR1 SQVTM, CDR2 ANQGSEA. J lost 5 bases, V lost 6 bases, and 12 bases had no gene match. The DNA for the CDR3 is TGCAGCGTAATCGGACAGGGTGTAAAAAACAATGAGCAGTTCTTC. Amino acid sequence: CSVIGQGVKNNEQFF.

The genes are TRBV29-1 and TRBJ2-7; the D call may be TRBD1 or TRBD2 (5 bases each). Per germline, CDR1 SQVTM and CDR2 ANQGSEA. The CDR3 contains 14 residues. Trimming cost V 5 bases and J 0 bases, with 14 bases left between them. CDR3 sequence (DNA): TGCAGCGTTCATCCGGGACCTACCTCCTACGAGCAGTACTTC. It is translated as CSVHPGPTSYEQYF.

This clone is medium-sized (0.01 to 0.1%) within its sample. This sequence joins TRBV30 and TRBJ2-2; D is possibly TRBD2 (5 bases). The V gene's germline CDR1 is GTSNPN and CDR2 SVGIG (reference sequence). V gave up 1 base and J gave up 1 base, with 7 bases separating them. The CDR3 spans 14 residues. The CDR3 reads CAWSGAGNTGELFF. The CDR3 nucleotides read TGTGCCTGGAGTGGGGCGGGGAACACCGGGGAGCTGTTTTTT.